This note documents a single TCR beta chain sequence. Its cognate antigen has yet to be identified. Per-base quality was not reported, and no clone a single base away is much larger than it. Receptors were amplified or captured by the immunoSEQ multiplex PCR assay. TCRdb holds this immuneACCESS table with in-frame rearrangements only. Some clones are missing; in checked studies, unresolved V genes explain under half, and the rest has no known cause. Counted in this sample were fewer than 200,000 clones; around 87% of them appeared once. The ten largest make up approximately 1.5% of the sample. This record belongs to a study of control samples from healthy donors and cancer patients (dated by TCRdb to the early 2020s). V loses 6 bases of germline sequence and J loses 3 bases, and the interval between the two ends is 12 bases. The germline V gene provides CDR1 SGDLS and CDR2 YYNGEE. Reading from cysteine to phenylalanine, the CDR3 counts 14 amino acids. This entry keeps only the CDR3 DNA: 42 bases, framed from base 1.

This receptor chain uses TRBV9 and TRBJ1-4; a weak D assignment points to TRBD1 (6 bases agree). The receptor's source is a woman aged 45-59 years in good health. Sequenced material: blood. CDR3 reads: CASTPGGPNEKLFF. The DNA reads TGTGCCAGCACCCCGGGGGGCCCTAATGAAAAACTGTTTTTT.